What follows is one TCR beta chain and its context. Its antigen remains unidentified. Treatment described: approximately nine-day PBMC culture with coronavirus spike peptide pools or control peptides (ViraFEST assay). The CDR3 sequence is 12 residues long. Germline CDR1 and CDR2: MNHNS and SASEGT. V was cut by 1 base and J by 8 bases, with 8 bases left in between. The sample is drawn from a study of vaccination and CD4 T cells after COVID-19. Oncomine TCR Beta short-read sequencing was applied to DNA from cultured CD4+ T cells. After culture, CD4+ T cells served as the source for genomic DNA extraction. TCRdb ran MiXCR on the PCR reads and lists one entry per CDR3 protein. The table lists roughly 10,000 distinct CDR3 sequences, 25% of them singletons.

The gene calls are TRBV6-1 and TRBJ1-2; D possibly corresponds to TRBD1 (5 bases). The sequences come from CD4+ T cells from blood, cultured in vitro, collected after SARS-CoV-2 vaccination. The clonotype was recovered from a human donor who had recovered from COVID-19. The CDR3 sequence is CASSEVGDGYTF. Here the CDR3 DNA reads TGTGCCAGCAGTGAAGTGGGGGACGGCTACACCTTC.